One and the same sample provided the 13 T cell receptor beta chains below, sequenced in a study of blood T cell repertoires in COVID-19. Repertoires were generated with immunoSEQ multiplex PCR, while TCRdb's copy carries only in-frame clones and drops some. Of over 150,000 clones listed, around 80% are singletons. The source material was peripheral blood. The receptors derive from a woman between 50 and 59 years old with acute or convalescent COVID-19.

The count of this clone is one. The rearrangement links TRBV27 to TRBJ2-1, with 8 positions matching TRBD2. The CDR3 is 15 amino acids. The V and J ends lost 5 bases and 0 bases, in that order; junction bases with no gene match: 3. Per germline, CDR1 MNHEY and CDR2 SMNVEV (reference sequence). CDR3 sequence reads: CASSQTSASYNEQFF. The CDR3 nucleotides read TGTGCCAGCAGTCAGACTAGCGCCTCCTACAATGAGCAGTTCTTC.

This chain links TRBV5-8 with TRBJ2-1; TRBD1 aligns across 9 bases. The CDR3 is 14 residues long. The germline gives CDR1 SGHTS, CDR2 YDEGEE. The trim removed 4 bases at V and 3 bases at J, leaving 2 bases unmatched. As DNA, the CDR3 is TGTGCCAGCAGCACGGGACAGGGCTACAATGAGCAGTTCTTC. Translating it yields CASSTGQGYNEQFF.

V is TRBV18 and J is TRBJ1-1; D ambiguous. Germline values: CDR1 KGHSH, CDR2 LQKENI. The V and J ends lost 4 bases and 4 bases respectively, with 10 bases between them. The length of the CDR3 is 13 residues. The CDR3, as DNA: TGTGCCAGCTCACTCGGCGGTGGCACTGAAGCTTTCTTT. It codes for CASSLGGGTEAFF.

The V gene is TRBV2, the J gene TRBJ1-6, with a tentative D call TRBD1 (5 bases). CDR3 length equals 15 residues. The V and J ends lost 8 bases and 5 bases respectively, with 16 bases between them. Germline V gives CDR1 SNHLY, CDR2 FYNNEI. CDR3 sequence reads: CASVRQGRNNSPLHF. CDR3 nucleotide sequence: TGTGCCAGCGTCCGGCAGGGCCGAAATAATTCACCCCTCCACTTT. The variable domain in full, with the rest retrieved from reference TRBV2 and TRBJ1-6, is EPEVTQTPSHQVTQMGQEVILRCVPISNHLYFYWYRQILGQKVEFLVSFYNNEISEKSEIFDDQFSVERPDGSNFTLKIRSTKLEDSAMYFCASVRQGRNNSPLHFGNGTRLTVT.

CDR3 loop: CASSLDGGRAPGELFF. In nucleotides, the CDR3 is TGCGCCAGCAGCTTGGACGGCGGGAGGGCCCCCGGGGAGCTGTTTTTT. J is TRBJ2-2 and V is TRBV5-1, with 9 positions matching TRBD2. Germline lookup yields CDR1 SGHRS and CDR2 YFSETQ. V lost 0 bases, J lost 6 bases, and 6 bases stayed unmatched. The CDR3 length is 16 residues.

This clone was observed a handful of times. This rearrangement joins TRBV4-1 to TRBJ1-1; possible D gene TRBD1, 5 bases. The CDR3 covers 14 residues. V dropped 0 bases and J dropped 4 bases, with 9 bases sitting between them. Germline V gives CDR1 MGHRA, CDR2 YSYEKL. The CDR3 DNA follows: TGCGCCAGCAGCCAAGATCCAGGGATCACTGAAGCTTTCTTT. Its translation: CASSQDPGITEAFF.

The rearrangement links TRBV27 to TRBJ1-5, with TRBD1 matching 10 bases. The CDR3 is 15 amino acids. The V gene end was trimmed by 8 bases and the J gene end by 10 bases; junction bases not matched to a gene: 14. Germline CDR1 and CDR2: MNHEY and SMNVEV (reference sequence). This chain's CDR3 is CASGRGQGFIKPQHF. The CDR3 DNA is TGTGCCAGCGGCCGGGGACAGGGGTTCATCAAACCCCAGCATTTT.

This chain connects TRBV19 to TRBJ2-2, with D uncertain. The ends were cut back, 10 bases at V and 1 base at J, with 13 bases in the middle. The CDR3 is made up of 14 amino acids. Germline V gene lookup returns CDR1 LNHDA and CDR2 SQIVND (reference sequence). CDR3 amino acids: CATSPAMNTGELFF. The CDR3 DNA sequence: TGTGCCACCTCCCCAGCGATGAACACCGGGGAGCTGTTTTTT.

The chain is built from TRBV27 and TRBJ1-6; 7 bases map to TRBD1. V lost 3 bases and J lost 0; bases outside the gene matches: 5. Germline values: CDR1 MNHEY, CDR2 SMNVEV (reference sequence). This CDR3 spans 17 amino acids. As DNA, the CDR3 is TGTGCCAGCAGTTTGGGACAGTCGAGCTCCTATAATTCACCCCTCCACTTT. Protein: CASSLGQSSSYNSPLHF.

V and J are TRBV7-9 and TRBJ1-4; D might be TRBD1 (6 bases). Germline V gene data show CDR1 as SEHNR and CDR2 as FQNEAQ (reference sequence). V was cut by 2 bases and J by 4 bases, with 8 bases left in between. This CDR3 spans 14 amino acids. CDR3 amino acids: CASSLTGLNEKLFF. In nucleotides, the CDR3 is TGTGCCAGCAGCTTAACAGGGCTTAATGAAAAACTGTTTTTT.

There are a few counts of this clone. This chain links TRBV7-9 with TRBJ1-1, with unresolved D. CDR3 length: 13 amino acids. From germline, CDR1 is SEHNR and CDR2 FQNEAQ (reference sequence). Deletions cut 2 bases from V and 1 base from J, with 5 bases between. The CDR3 here is CASSLTQNTEAFF. CDR3 sequence (DNA): TGTGCCAGCAGCTTAACACAGAACACTGAAGCTTTCTTT.

The chain couples TRBV5-1 to TRBJ2-2; 7 bases match TRBD1. CDR3 length: 18 amino acids. Germline V gene sequence: CDR1 SGHRS, CDR2 YFSETQ. The trim removed 1 base at V and 5 bases at J, leaving 14 bases unmatched. The CDR3 protein is CASSLQAGGEVGTGELFF. The DNA for the CDR3 is TGCGCCAGCAGCTTGCAGGCAGGGGGAGAGGTCGGGACCGGGGAGCTGTTTTTT.

This clone showed up just once. The chain uses TRBV27 and TRBJ2-3, with 8 bases that match TRBD2. The CDR3 extends over 16 amino acids. Per germline, CDR1 MNHEY and CDR2 SMNVEV (reference sequence). V gave up 2 bases and J gave up 2 bases; unmatched junction bases: 6. Here the CDR3 reads CASSLLSSGITDTQYF. The DNA for the CDR3 is TGTGCCAGCAGTTTACTGAGTAGCGGGATCACAGATACGCAGTATTTT.